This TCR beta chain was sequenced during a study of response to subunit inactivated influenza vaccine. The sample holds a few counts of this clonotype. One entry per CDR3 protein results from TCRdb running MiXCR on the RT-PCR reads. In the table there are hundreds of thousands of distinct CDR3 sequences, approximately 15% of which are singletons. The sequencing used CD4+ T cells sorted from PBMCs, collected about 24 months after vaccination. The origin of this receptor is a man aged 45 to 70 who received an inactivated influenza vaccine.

The CDR3 region has the DNA TGTGCCAGCAGCCACGGGACCTCAAGTGATGGCTACACCTTC. This translates into CASSHGTSSDGYTF. The chain employs TRBV4-2 and TRBJ1-2, with D perhaps TRBD1 (5 bases). V gave up 3 bases and J gave up 6 bases, with 14 bases separating them. CDR1 and CDR2 (germline): LGHNA, YNFKEQ. The CDR3 covers 14 residues.